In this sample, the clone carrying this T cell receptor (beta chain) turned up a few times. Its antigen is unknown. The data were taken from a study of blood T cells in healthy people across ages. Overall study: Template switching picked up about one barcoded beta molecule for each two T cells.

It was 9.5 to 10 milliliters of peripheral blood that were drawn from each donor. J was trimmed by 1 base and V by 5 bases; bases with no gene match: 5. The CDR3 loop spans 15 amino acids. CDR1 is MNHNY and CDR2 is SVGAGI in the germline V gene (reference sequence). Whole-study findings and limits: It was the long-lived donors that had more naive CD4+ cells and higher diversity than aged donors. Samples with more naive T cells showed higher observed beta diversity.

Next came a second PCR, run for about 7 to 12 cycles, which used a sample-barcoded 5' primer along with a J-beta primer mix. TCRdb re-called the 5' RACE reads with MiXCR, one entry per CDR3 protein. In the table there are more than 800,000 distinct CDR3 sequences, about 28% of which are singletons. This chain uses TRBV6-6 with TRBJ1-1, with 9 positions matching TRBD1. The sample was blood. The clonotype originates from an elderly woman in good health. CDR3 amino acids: CASSQLDRGNTEAFF. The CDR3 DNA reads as TGTGCCAGCAGTCAATTGGACAGGGGGAACACTGAAGCTTTCTTT.